The sample holds a few counts of the clone carrying this T cell receptor beta chain. This entry comes from a study of T-cell reconstitution after alpha-beta-depleted transplantation in children. Unmatched junction bases numbered 4, after V lost 9 bases and J lost 2 bases. From germline, CDR1 is SEHNR and CDR2 FQNEAQ (reference sequence). This CDR3 region has 13 residues. Unique molecular identifiers were incorporated when the TCRbeta library was constructed. In TCRdb, the PCR reads were re-called with MiXCR into one record per CDR3 protein. The sample records about 870,000 distinct CDR3 sequences, under 20% being singletons.

J is TRBJ2-1 and V is TRBV7-9; 7 bases match TRBD2. The origin of this receptor is a male patient under 18 who had a stem cell transplant for acute lymphoblastic leukemia, so the T cells may come from the graft donor. The sequencing here drew on PBMCs, mostly from graft donor cells, taken 360 days after TCRalphabeta/CD19-depleted stem cell transplant. The CDR3 loop is CARSGVAYNEQFF. The CDR3 DNA reads TGTGCCAGGAGCGGGGTAGCCTACAATGAGCAGTTCTTC. Filled out from reference TRBV7-9 and TRBJ2-1, the complete variable domain reads DTGVSQNPRHKITKRGQNVTFRCDPISEHNRLYWYRQTLGQGPEFLTYFQNEAQLEKSRLLSDRFSAERPKGSFSTLEIQRTEQGDSAMYLCARSGVAYNEQFFGPGTRLTVL.